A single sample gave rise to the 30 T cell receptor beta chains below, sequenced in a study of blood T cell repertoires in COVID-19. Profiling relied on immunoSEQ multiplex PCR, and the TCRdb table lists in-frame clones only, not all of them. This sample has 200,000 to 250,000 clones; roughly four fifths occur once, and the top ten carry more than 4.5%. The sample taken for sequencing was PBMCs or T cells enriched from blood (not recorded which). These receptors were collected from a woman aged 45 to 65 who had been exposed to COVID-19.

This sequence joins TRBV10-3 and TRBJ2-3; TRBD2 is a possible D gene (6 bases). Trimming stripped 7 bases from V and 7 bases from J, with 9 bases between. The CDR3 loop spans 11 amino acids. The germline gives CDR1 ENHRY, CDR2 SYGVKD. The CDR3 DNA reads TGTGCCATCATGGGGGGAAATACGCAGTATTTT. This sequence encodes CAIMGGNTQYF.

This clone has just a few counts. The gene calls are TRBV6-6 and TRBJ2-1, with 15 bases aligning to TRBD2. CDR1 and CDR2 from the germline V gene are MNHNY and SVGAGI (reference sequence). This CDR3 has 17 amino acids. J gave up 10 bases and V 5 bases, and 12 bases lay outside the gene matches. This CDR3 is CASSRTSGGAGVNEQFF. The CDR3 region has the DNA TGTGCCAGCAGTCGGACTAGCGGGGGGGCCGGAGTCAACGAGCAGTTCTTC.

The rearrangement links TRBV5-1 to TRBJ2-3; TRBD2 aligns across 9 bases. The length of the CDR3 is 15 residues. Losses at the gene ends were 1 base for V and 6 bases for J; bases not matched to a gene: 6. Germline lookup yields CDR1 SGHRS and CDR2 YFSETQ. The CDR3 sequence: CASSLSRGGRDTQYF. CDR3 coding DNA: TGCGCCAGCAGCTTGTCGCGGGGGGGCCGGGATACGCAGTATTTT.

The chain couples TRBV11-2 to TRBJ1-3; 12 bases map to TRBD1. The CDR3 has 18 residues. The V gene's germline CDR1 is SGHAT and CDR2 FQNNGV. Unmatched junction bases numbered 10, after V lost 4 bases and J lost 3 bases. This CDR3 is CASSSMPGQGADGNTIYF. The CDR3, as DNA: TGTGCCAGCAGCTCAATGCCGGGACAGGGGGCGGATGGAAACACCATATATTTT.

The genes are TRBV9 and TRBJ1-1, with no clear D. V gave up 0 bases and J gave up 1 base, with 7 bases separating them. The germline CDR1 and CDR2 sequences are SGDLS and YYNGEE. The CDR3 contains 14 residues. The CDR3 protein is CASSVGTRNTEAFF. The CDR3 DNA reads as TGTGCCAGCAGCGTAGGAACCAGGAACACTGAAGCTTTCTTT.

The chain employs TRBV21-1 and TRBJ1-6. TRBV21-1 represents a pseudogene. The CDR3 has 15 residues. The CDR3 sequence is CASSPTPGGDSPLHF. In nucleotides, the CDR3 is TGTGCCAGCAGCCCAACTCCGGGCGGGGATTCACCCCTCCACTTT.

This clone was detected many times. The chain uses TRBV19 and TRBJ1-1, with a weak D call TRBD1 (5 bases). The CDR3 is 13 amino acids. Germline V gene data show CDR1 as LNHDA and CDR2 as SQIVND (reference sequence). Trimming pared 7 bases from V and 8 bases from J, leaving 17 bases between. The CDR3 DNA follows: TGTGCCAGTAACAACCCGCAGGGAGGAGAAGCTTTCTTT. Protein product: CASNNPQGGEAFF.

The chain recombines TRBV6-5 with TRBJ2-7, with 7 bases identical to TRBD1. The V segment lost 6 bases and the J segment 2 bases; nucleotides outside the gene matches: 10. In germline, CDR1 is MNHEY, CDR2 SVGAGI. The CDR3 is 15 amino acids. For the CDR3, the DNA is TGTGCCAGCAGCGGCCCCCGGGACAGTACCTACGAGCAGTACTTC. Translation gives CASSGPRDSTYEQYF.

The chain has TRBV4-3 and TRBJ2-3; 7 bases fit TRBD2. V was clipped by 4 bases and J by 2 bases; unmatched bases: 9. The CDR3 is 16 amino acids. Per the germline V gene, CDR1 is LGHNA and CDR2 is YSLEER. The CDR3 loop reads CASSLEASGATDTQYF. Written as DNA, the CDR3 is TGCGCCAGCAGCCTGGAGGCCAGCGGGGCCACAGATACGCAGTATTTT.

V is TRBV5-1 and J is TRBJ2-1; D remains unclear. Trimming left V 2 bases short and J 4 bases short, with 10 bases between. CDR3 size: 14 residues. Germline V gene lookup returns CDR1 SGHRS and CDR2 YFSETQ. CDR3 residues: CASSFDYLYNEQFF. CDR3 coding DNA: TGCGCCAGCAGCTTCGATTACCTATACAATGAGCAGTTCTTC.

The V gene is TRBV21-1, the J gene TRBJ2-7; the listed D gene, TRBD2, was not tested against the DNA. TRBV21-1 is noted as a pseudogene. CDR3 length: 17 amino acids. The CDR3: CASSNHNRAGGFHEQYF. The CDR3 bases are TGTGCCAGCAGCAATCATAATAGGGCTGGAGGATTCCACGAGCAGTACTTC.

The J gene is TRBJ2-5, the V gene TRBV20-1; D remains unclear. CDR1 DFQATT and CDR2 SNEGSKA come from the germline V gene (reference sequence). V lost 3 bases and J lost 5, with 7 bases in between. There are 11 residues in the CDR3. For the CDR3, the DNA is TGCAGTGCTAGCTCCTCGGAGACCCAGTACTTC. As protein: CSASSSETQYF.

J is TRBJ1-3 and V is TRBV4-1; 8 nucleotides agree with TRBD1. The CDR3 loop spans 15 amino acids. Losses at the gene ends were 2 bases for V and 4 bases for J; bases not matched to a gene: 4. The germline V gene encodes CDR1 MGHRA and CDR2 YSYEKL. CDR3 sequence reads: CASSQNRGEGNTIYF. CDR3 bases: TGCGCCAGCAGCCAAAACAGGGGGGAAGGAAACACCATATATTTT.

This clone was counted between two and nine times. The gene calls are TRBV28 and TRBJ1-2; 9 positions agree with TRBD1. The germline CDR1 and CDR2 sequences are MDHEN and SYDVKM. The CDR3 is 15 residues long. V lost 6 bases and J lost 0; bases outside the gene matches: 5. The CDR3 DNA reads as TGTGCCAGCAGACAGGGGGCCCTATCTAACTATGGCTACACCTTC. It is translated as CASRQGALSNYGYTF.

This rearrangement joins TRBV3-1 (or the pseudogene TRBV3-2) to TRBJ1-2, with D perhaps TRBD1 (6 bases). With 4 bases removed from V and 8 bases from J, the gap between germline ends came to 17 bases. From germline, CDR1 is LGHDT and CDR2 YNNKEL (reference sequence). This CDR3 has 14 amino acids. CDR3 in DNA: TGTGCCAGCAGCCTCAGGGACGGCCAGGGGGGCTACACCTTC. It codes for CASSLRDGQGGYTF.

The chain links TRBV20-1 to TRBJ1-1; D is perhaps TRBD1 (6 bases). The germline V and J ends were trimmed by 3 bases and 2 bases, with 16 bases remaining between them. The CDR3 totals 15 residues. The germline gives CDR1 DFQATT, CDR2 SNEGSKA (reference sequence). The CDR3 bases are TGCAGTGCTAGTGGCCTCCAAGGGGGAAACACTGAAGCTTTCTTT. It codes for CSASGLQGGNTEAFF.

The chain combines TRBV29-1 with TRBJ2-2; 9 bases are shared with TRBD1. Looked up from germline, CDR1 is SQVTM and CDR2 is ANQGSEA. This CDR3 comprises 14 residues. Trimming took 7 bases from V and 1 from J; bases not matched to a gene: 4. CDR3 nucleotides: TGCAGCGGACAGACAGGGGGGAACACCGGGGAGCTGTTTTTT. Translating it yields CSGQTGGNTGELFF.

CDR3 region: CASSHTLGVNSYTEAFF. CDR3 sequence (DNA): TGTGCCAGCAGCCACACCTTAGGGGTCAATTCATACACTGAAGCTTTCTTT. V and J are TRBV5-6 and TRBJ1-1; possibly TRBD1 for D (5 bases). Germline loops: CDR1 SGHDT, CDR2 YYEEEE. V gave up 4 bases and J gave up 3 bases, with 22 bases separating them. The CDR3 extends over 17 amino acids.

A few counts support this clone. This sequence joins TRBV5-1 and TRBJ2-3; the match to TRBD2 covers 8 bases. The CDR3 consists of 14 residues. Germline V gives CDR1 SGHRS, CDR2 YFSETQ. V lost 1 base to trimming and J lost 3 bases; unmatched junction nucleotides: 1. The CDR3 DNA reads TGCGCCAGCAGCTTGTTAGCGGGGACAGATACGCAGTATTTT. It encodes CASSLLAGTDTQYF.

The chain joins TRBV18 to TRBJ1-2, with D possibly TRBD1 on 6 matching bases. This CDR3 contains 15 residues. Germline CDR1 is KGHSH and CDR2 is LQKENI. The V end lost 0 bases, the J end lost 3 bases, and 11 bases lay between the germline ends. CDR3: CASSPPRTVYYGYTF. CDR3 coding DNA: TGTGCCAGCTCACCACCGCGGACAGTCTACTATGGCTACACCTTC.

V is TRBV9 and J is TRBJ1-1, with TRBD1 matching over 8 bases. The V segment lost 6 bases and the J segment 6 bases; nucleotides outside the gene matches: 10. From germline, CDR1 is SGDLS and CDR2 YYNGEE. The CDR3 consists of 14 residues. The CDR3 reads CASTTGQGRSEAFF. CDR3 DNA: TGTGCCAGCACCACCGGACAGGGAAGATCTGAAGCTTTCTTT.

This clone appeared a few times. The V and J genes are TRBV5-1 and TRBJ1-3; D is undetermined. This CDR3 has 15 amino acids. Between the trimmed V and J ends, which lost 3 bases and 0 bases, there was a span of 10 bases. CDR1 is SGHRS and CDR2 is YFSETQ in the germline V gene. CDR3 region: CASSSDSRSGNTIYF. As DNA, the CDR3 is TGCGCCAGCAGCTCAGACTCACGCTCTGGAAACACCATATATTTT.

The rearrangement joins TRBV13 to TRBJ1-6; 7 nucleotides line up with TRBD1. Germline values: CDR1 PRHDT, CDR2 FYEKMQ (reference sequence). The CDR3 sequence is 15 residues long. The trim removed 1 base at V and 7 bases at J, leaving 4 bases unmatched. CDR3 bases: TGTGCCAGCAGCTTAGCTATAGGGGGCAATTCACCCCTCCACTTT. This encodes CASSLAIGGNSPLHF.

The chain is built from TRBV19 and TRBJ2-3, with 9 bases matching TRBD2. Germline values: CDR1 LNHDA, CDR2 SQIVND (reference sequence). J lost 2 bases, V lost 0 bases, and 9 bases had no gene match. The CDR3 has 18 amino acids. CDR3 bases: TGTGCCAGTAGTATAGAACGTAGCGGGGGCCACCTCACAGATACGCAGTATTTT. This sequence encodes CASSIERSGGHLTDTQYF.

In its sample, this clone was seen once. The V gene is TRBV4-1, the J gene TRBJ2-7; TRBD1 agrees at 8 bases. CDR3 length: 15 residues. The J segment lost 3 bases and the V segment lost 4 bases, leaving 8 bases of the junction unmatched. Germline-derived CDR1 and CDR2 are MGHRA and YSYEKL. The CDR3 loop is CASSRDRGSVYEQYF. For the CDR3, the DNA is TGCGCCAGCAGCCGAGACAGGGGAAGCGTCTACGAGCAGTACTTC.

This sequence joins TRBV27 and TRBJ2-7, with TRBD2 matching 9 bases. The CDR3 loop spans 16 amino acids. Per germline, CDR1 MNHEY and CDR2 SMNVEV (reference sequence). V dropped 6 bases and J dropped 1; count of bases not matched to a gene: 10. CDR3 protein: CASSRRVAGVSYEQYF. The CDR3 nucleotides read TGTGCCAGCAGCCGTAGAGTAGCGGGGGTGTCCTACGAGCAGTACTTC.

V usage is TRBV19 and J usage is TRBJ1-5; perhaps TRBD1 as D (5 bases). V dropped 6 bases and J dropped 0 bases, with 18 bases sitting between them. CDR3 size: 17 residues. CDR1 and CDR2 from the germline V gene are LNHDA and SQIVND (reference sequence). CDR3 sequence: CASRPRPQGYSNQPQHF. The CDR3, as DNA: TGTGCCAGTAGACCCAGGCCTCAGGGCTATAGCAATCAGCCCCAGCATTTT.

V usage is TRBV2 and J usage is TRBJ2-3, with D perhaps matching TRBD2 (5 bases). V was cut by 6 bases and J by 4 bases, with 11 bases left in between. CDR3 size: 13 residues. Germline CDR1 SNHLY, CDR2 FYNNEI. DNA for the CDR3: TGTGCCAGCAGCACGCGGGCTGCAGATACGCAGTATTTT. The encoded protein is CASSTRAADTQYF. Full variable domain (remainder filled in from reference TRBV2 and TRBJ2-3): EPEVTQTPSHQVTQMGQEVILRCVPISNHLYFYWYRQILGQKVEFLVSFYNNEISEKSEIFDDQFSVERPDGSNFTLKIRSTKLEDSAMYFCASSTRAADTQYFGPGTRLTVL.

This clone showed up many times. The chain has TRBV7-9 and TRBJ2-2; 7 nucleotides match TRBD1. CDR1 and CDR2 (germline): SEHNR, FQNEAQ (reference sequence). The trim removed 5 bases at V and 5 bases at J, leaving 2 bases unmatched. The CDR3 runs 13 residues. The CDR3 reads CASSAQGTGELFF. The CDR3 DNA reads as TGTGCCAGCAGCGCACAGGGGACCGGGGAGCTGTTTTTT.

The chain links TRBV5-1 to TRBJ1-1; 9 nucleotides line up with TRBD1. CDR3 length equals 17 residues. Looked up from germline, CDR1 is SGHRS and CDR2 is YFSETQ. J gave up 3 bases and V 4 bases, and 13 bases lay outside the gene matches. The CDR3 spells CASSLSGTGFGDTEAFF. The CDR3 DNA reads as TGCGCCAGCAGCCTCTCCGGGACAGGGTTTGGGGACACTGAAGCTTTCTTT.